A single sample gave rise to the 9 T cell receptor beta chains below, sequenced in a study of cytomegalovirus exposure and HLA in healthy donors. The PCR made use of 60 Vbeta and 13 Jbeta primers. The method was immunoSEQ multiplex PCR; TCRdb's version includes in-frame clones alone and lacks a portion of them. The top ten hold around 15% of the sample, which has around 200,000 clones, over 65% seen once. The sequencing input was PBMCs. Receptors originate from a man aged 35-49 years in good health and CMV-seronegative.

Comment on this clone: The same CDR3 arises from other DNA sequences in this sample as well. The J gene is TRBJ1-1, the V gene TRBV18; 8 bases agree with TRBD1. After removal of 0 bases from V and 4 bases from J, the junction contained 7 bases not matched to a gene. CDR3 length: 16 residues. Germline V CDR1 and CDR2: KGHSH, LQKENI. The CDR3 nucleotides read TGTGCCAGCTCACCACCGAGGCAGGGGGCTATCACTGAAGCTTTCTTT. Translated: CASSPPRQGAITEAFF.

This rearrangement joins TRBV13 to TRBJ2-3, with 8 bases identical to TRBD2. CDR3 length: 18 amino acids. Germline V CDR1 and CDR2: PRHDT, FYEKMQ (reference sequence). V dropped 0 bases and J dropped 0; count of bases not matched to a gene: 8. The CDR3 sequence: CASSLGPPGGGSTDTQYF. DNA for the CDR3: TGTGCCAGCAGCTTAGGCCCCCCGGGGGGGGGCAGCACAGATACGCAGTATTTT.

For this clone: The DNA is left out, because the CDR3 cannot be placed on it with certainty; the CDR3 is given as TCRdb lists it. The genes are TRBV5-6 and TRBJ2-7; TRBD2, the table's D call, lacks a check against the DNA. The germline CDR1 and CDR2 sequences are SGHDT and YYEEEE. Including both end residues, the CDR3 is 16 amino acids long. The CDR3 loop is CASSPFGSGGLYEQYF.

This chain joins TRBV6-5 and TRBJ1-6, with TRBD1 identical over 9 bases. CDR1 is MNHEY and CDR2 is SVGAGI in the germline V gene. This CDR3 comprises 15 residues. Trimming took 6 bases from V and 10 from J; bases not matched to a gene: 10. The CDR3 DNA is TGTGCCAGCAGCATCGGACAGGGGATATCGTCACCCCTCCACTTT. This translates into CASSIGQGISSPLHF.

The V call is TRBV20-1, the J call TRBJ2-1, with D unclear. V gave up 5 bases and J gave up 9 bases, with 8 bases separating them. CDR3 length: 10 residues. CDR1 is DFQATT, CDR2 SNEGSKA, per germline (reference sequence). The CDR3 DNA is TGCAGTGCTGGTCCTATTGAGCAGTTCTTC. Amino acid sequence: CSAGPIEQFF.

In its sample, this clone was seen once. This chain joins TRBV30 and TRBJ1-4; 7 nucleotides match TRBD1. The CDR3 totals 12 residues. With 4 bases clipped from V and 8 bases from J, the junction kept 4 bases outside the gene matches. Germline V gives CDR1 GTSNPN, CDR2 SVGIG (reference sequence). The DNA of the CDR3 is TGTGCCTGGACGCCAGGGGGGGAAAAACTGTTTTTT. Protein sequence: CAWTPGGEKLFF.

This rearrangement joins TRBV4-1 to TRBJ2-2, with 13 bases lining up with TRBD2. J was trimmed by 5 bases and V by 7 bases; bases with no gene match: 4. CDR1 MGHRA and CDR2 YSYEKL come from the germline V gene. CDR3 length: 15 amino acids. The CDR3 sequence: CASKGLAGNTGELFF. CDR3 DNA sequence: TGCGCCAGCAAGGGACTAGCGGGAAATACCGGGGAGCTGTTTTTT.

In nucleotides, the CDR3 is TGTGCCAGCAGCTTAGATGGGGGGGCCACTGAAGCTTTCTTT. This translates into CASSLDGGATEAFF. The chain employs TRBV7-8 and TRBJ1-1, with D tentatively TRBD1 (6 bases). The CDR3 length is 14 residues. Germline CDR1 and CDR2: SGHVS and FQNEAQ. With 1 base removed from V and 4 bases from J, the gap between germline ends came to 10 bases.

The V gene is TRBV29-1, the J gene TRBJ1-1, with D possibly matching TRBD1 (5 bases). The V end was cut by 1 base, the J end by 2 bases, with 17 bases between. Germline V gives CDR1 SQVTM, CDR2 ANQGSEA. This CDR3 comprises 16 residues. CDR3 region: CSVEVSGRVGNTEAFF. In DNA, the CDR3 is TGCAGCGTTGAAGTGTCTGGCAGGGTAGGAAACACTGAAGCTTTCTTT.